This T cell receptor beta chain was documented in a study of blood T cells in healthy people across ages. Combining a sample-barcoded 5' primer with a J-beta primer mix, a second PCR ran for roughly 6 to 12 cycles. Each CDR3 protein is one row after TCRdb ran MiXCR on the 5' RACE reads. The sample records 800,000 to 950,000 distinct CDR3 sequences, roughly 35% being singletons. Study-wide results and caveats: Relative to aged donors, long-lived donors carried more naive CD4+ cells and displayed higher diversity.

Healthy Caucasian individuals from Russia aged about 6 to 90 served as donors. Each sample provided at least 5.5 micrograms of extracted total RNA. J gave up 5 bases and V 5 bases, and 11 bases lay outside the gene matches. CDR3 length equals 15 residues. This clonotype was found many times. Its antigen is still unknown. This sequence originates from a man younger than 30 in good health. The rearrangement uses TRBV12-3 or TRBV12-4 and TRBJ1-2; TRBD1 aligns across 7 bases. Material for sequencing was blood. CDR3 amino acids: CASSPLRTGEYGYTF. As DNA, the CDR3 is TGTGCCAGCAGTCCCCTAAGGACAGGAGAGTATGGCTACACCTTC.